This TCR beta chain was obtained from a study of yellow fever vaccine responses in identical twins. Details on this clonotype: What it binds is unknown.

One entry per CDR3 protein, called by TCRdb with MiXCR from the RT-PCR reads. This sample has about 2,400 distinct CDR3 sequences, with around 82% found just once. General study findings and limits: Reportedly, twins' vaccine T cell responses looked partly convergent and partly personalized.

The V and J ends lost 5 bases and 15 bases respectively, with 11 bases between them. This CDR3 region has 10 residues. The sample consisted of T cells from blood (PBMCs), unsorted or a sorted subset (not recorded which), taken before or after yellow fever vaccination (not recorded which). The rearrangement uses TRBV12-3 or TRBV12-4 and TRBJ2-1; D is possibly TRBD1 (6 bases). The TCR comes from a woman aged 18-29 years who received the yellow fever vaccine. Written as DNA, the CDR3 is TGTGCCAGCAGTACCATCAGGGGGTTCTTC. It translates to CASSTIRGFF.